The 2 T cell receptor beta chains below all came from one sample that was sequenced in a study of liver allograft versus peripheral blood T cells. Study-wide background: Comparing T cell receptor repertoires in transplanted livers with those in recipients' peripheral blood was part of the design.

Using its own MiXCR run on the reads, TCRdb lists one record per CDR3 protein. The data hold approximately 9,000 distinct CDR3 sequences, with roughly 20% observed a single time. All receptors come from a human patient who had a liver transplant. Some T cells may be transferred from the graft donor.

This clonotype is deemed medium-sized. This sequence joins TRBV18 and TRBJ1-1; 7 nucleotides agree with TRBD1. Trimming cost V 3 bases and J 1 base; bases outside gene matches: 5. CDR3 size: 15 residues. Germline V gene data show CDR1 as KGHSH and CDR2 as LQKENI. This CDR3 reads CASSPNTGANTEAFF. The CDR3 DNA is TGTGCCAGCTCACCCAATACAGGGGCGAACACTGAAGCTTTCTTT.

This clonotype is judged medium-sized. J is TRBJ1-2 and V is TRBV29-1, with D possibly matching TRBD1 (5 bases). V was trimmed by 6 bases and J by 0 bases, leaving 11 bases between them. Per the germline V gene, CDR1 is SQVTM and CDR2 is ANQGSEA. The length of the CDR3 is 13 residues. This chain's CDR3 is CSVRRGSNYGYTF. The CDR3, as DNA: TGCAGCGTCCGACGGGGCTCTAACTATGGCTACACCTTC.